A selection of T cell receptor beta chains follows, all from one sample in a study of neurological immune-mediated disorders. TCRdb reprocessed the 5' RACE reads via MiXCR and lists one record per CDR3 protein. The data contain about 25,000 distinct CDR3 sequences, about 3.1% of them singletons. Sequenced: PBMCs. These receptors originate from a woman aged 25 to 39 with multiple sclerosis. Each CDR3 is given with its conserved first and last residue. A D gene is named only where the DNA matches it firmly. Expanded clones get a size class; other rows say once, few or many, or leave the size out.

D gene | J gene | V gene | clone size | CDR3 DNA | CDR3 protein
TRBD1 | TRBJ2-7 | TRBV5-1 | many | TGCGCCAGCACCCAAGGGTCCGGGACAGGCCCCTACGAGCAGTACTTC | CASTQGSGTGPYEQYF
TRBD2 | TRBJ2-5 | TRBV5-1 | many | TGCGCCAGCAGCTTATCTGGGACTAGCGGAGAGACCCAGTACTTC | CASSLSGTSGETQYF
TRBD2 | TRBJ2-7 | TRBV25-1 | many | TGTGCCAGCAGTGTAACTAGCGGGCCCCAGTACTTC | CASSVTSGPQYF
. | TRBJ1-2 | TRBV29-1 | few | TGCAGCGTTACCCAGGGTGGGGATGGCTACACCTTC | CSVTQGGDGYTF
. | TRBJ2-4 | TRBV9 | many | TGTGCCAGCAGCGTAGGGGGCCCTGTGGGGGGACCCGGTGGAGACATTCAGTACTTC | CASSVGGPVGGPGGDIQYF
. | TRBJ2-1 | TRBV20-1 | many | TGCAGTGCTAGTTTCGCGGGTTATGAGCAGTTCTTC | CSASFAGYEQFF
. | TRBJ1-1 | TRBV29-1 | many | TGCAGCGTGGGAGGGGGGCGCGGTATAAACACTGAAGCTTTCTTT | CSVGGGRGINTEAFF
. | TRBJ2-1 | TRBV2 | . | TGTGCCAGCAGTTGGGGTACCGATGAGCAGTTCTTC | CASSWGTDEQFF
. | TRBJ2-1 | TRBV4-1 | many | TGCGCCAGCAGACAGGCTCCCCCGGATGAGCAGTTCTTC | CASRQAPPDEQFF
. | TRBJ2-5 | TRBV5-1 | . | TGCGCCAGCAGCTCCGCGGGAACGGGTGAGACCCAGTACTTC | CASSSAGTGETQYF
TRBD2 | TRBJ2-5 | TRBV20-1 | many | TGCAGTGCGGAATTAGCGGGAGTGGGGGAGACCCAGTACTTC | CSAELAGVGETQYF
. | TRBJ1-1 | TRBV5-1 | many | TGCGCCAGCAGCTTAAGGGGTGGTACTGAAGCTTTCTTT | CASSLRGGTEAFF
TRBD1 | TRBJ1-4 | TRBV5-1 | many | TGCGCCAGCAGCTTGGCGGCTGGGACAGGGGCCGGAAAACTGTTTTTT | CASSLAAGTGAGKLFF
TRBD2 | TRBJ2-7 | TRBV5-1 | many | TGCGCCAGCAGCCGCAGCGGACTAGTTCCCCACGAGCAGTACTTC | CASSRSGLVPHEQYF
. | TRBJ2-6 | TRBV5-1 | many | TGCGCCAGCAGCTTTCGTTCATACAGAGTATTCTCTGGGGTCAACGTCCTGACTTTC | CASSFRSYRVFSGVNVLTF
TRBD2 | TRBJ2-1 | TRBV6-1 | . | TGTGCCAGCAGGGGAAGGGGAGCGGGAACCTACAATGAGCAGTTCTTC | CASRGRGAGTYNEQFF
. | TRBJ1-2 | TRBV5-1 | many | TGCGCCAGCAGCTTGGAACCCTGGGACTATGGCTACACCTTC | CASSLEPWDYGYTF
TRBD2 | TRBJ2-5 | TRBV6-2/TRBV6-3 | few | TGTGCCAGCAGCAAATGGAGCGGGAGTGAGGCGGAGACCCAGTACTTC | CASSKWSGSEAETQYF
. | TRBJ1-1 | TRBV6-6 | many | TGTGCCAGCAGTCGGGAGCGTACAGAAGCTTTCTTT | CASSRERTEAFF
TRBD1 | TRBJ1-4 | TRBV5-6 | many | TGTGCCAGCAGTGATGGACAGGCGGAAAAACTGTTTTTT | CASSDGQAEKLFF
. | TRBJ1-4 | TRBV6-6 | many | TGTGCCAGCAGTTACTCGTCAGGGCAAGGAAAACTGTTTTTT | CASSYSSGQGKLFF
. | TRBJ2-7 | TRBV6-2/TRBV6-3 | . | TGTGCCAGCGCCTTGGGGGTTCCCTACGAGCAGTACTTC | CASALGVPYEQYF
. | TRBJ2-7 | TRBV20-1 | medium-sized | TGCAGTGCTAAAGGCAGGGGCTACGAGCAGTACTTC | CSAKGRGYEQYF
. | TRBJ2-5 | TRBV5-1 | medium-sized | TGCGCCAGCAGCTTGCAGGTCACCGATGGGGCCCAGTACTTC | CASSLQVTDGAQYF
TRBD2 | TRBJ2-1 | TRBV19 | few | TGTGCCACCGTCGCGGGAGGGCGAAACAATGAGCAGTTCTTC | CATVAGGRNNEQFF
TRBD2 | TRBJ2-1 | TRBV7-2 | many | TGTGCCAGCAGCTTGGGACTAGCGGAGCAGTTCTTC | CASSLGLAEQFF
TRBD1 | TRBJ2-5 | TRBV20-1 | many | TGCAGTGTCGCAAACAGGGGACAAGAGACCCAGTACTTC | CSVANRGQETQYF
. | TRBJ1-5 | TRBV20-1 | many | TGCAGTGCTAGAGGAGGCAGGGGAGGTCAGCCCCAGAATTTT | CSARGGRGGQPQNF
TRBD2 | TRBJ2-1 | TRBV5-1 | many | TGCGCCAGCAGCATGACTAGCGGCCCCTACAATGAGCAGTTCTTC | CASSMTSGPYNEQFF
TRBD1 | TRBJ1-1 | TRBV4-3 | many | TGCGCCAGCAGCCAAGAGTGGGACAGGGGAATGAACACTGAAGCTTTCTTT | CASSQEWDRGMNTEAFF
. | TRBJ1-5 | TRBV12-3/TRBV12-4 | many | TGTGCCAGCAGCCGGTCCCAAAGGAATCAGCCCCAGAATTTT | CASSRSQRNQPQNF
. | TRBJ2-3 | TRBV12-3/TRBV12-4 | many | TGTGCCAGCAGTTTATTGGGAAGGGGGGATACGCAGTATTTT | CASSLLGRGDTQYF